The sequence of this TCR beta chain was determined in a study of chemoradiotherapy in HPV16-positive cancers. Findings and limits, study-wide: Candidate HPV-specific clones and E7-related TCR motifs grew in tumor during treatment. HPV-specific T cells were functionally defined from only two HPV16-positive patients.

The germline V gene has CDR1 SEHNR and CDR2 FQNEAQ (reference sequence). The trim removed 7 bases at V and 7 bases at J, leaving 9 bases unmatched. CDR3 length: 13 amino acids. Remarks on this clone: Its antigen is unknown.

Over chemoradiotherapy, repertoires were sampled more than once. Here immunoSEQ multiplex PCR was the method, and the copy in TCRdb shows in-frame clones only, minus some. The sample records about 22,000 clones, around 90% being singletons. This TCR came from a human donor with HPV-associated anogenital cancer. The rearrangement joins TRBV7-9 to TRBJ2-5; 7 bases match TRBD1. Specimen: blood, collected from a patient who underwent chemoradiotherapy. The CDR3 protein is CASIHVRGRTQYF. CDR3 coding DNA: TGTGCCAGCATCCACGTTAGGGGGCGGACCCAGTACTTC.